One sample yielded the 10 T cell receptor beta chains listed below, sequenced in a study of control samples from healthy donors and cancer patients. Profiling relied on immunoSEQ multiplex PCR, and the TCRdb table lists in-frame clones only, not all of them. The sample includes about 97,000 clones, about 91% of them seen just once. The specimen sequenced was blood. The receptors originated from a woman under 30 in good health.

The V call is TRBV11-3, the J call TRBJ2-5, with D perhaps TRBD1 or TRBD2 (7 bases each). The J call may be mistaken, given a closer DNA end match to TRBJ2-7. CDR3 length equals 19 residues. CDR1 and CDR2 (germline): SGHNT, YENEEA. This chain's CDR3 is CASSSFSRWEGAGSHEQYF. The CDR3 nucleotides read TGTGCCAGCAGCTCGTTTAGCCGGTGGGAGGGGGCAGGTAGTCACGAGCAGTACTTC.

The chain carries TRBV4-1 and TRBJ2-1; 9 nucleotides match TRBD2. This CDR3 has 16 residues. Trimming took 2 bases from V and 7 from J; bases not matched to a gene: 9. Germline values: CDR1 MGHRA, CDR2 YSYEKL. As DNA, the CDR3 is TGCGCCAGCAGCCAACCAGTGGCTAGCGGGGCGAATGAGCAGTTCTTC. Its translation: CASSQPVASGANEQFF.

The sample holds a few counts of this clone. V and J are TRBV13 and TRBJ1-2, with 7 bases identical to TRBD1. The J segment lost 4 bases and the V segment lost 5 bases, leaving 7 bases of the junction unmatched. The germline V gene encodes CDR1 PRHDT and CDR2 FYEKMQ (reference sequence). This CDR3 is built from 14 residues. Here the CDR3 DNA reads TGTGCCAGCAGCCCACGGGACAGATTCTATGGCTACACCTTC. Protein: CASSPRDRFYGYTF.

The rearrangement links TRBV7-4 to TRBJ2-7; 10 bases map to TRBD2. CDR1 is SGHVT and CDR2 is SQSDAQ in the germline V gene. V dropped 6 bases and J dropped 3; count of bases not matched to a gene: 14. There are 17 residues in the CDR3. CDR3 protein: CASSVELAGDVFYEQYF. The CDR3 DNA reads TGTGCCAGCAGTGTGGAGCTAGCGGGGGACGTCTTCTACGAGCAGTACTTC. The full variable domain, in which reference TRBV7-4 and TRBJ2-7 provide the parts outside the CDR3, is GAGVSQSPRYKVAKRGRDVALRCDSISGHVTLYWYRQTLGQGSEVLTYSQSDAQRDKSGRPSGRFSAERPERSVSTLKIQRTEQGDSAVYLCASSVELAGDVFYEQYFGPGTRLTVT.

The chain carries TRBV5-4 and TRBJ1-5; D call uncertain. Trimming removed 4 bases from V and 7 bases from J, with 15 bases in between. The germline V gene has CDR1 SGHNT and CDR2 YYREEE (reference sequence). This CDR3 comprises 14 residues. The CDR3 loop is CASSEEGSGQPQHF. CDR3 nucleotide sequence: TGTGCCAGCAGCGAGGAAGGGTCTGGACAGCCCCAGCATTTT.

The V gene is TRBV4-1, the J gene TRBJ2-7, with 8 bases lining up with TRBD2. Germline trimming cut 2 bases from V and 2 bases from J; bases unmatched to any gene: 5. The germline gives CDR1 MGHRA, CDR2 YSYEKL. This CDR3 comprises 15 residues. CDR3 residues: CASSQSSGEPYEQYF. For the CDR3, the DNA is TGCGCCAGCAGCCAAAGTAGCGGGGAACCCTACGAGCAGTACTTC.

The chain uses TRBV5-6 and TRBJ2-7; D call uncertain. The germline V gene has CDR1 SGHDT and CDR2 YYEEEE. This CDR3 has 12 amino acids. The germline V and J ends were trimmed by 2 bases and 6 bases, with 9 bases remaining between them. CDR3 sequence reads: CASSFLGSEQYF. The CDR3 coding sequence is TGTGCCAGCAGCTTTCTAGGATCCGAGCAGTACTTC. Supplemented by reference TRBV5-6 and TRBJ2-7, the full variable domain reads DAGVTQSPTHLIKTRGQQVTLRCSPKSGHDTVSWYQQALGQGPQFIFQYYEEEERQRGNFPDRFSGHQFPNYSSELNVNALLLGDSALYLCASSFLGSEQYFGPGTRLTVT.

The rearrangement links TRBV10-3 to TRBJ2-1; TRBD1 might be the D (7 bases). Deletions cut 2 bases from V and 7 bases from J, with 15 bases between. CDR1 is ENHRY, CDR2 SYGVKD, per germline. The CDR3 is 15 residues long. The DNA of the CDR3 is TGTGCCATCAGTGAGGGTCCATCAGGGGGGAATGAGCAGTTCTTC. Its protein product is CAISEGPSGGNEQFF.

This chain uses TRBV15 with TRBJ2-1; 8 positions match TRBD2. Trimming removed 1 base from V and 3 bases from J; junction bases left unmatched: 5. The germline CDR1 and CDR2 sequences are LNHNV and YYDKDF (reference sequence). The CDR3 runs 16 residues. DNA for the CDR3: TGTGCCACCAGCAGAGTTCATCGGGGGGGCTACAATGAGCAGTTCTTC. Its protein is CATSRVHRGGYNEQFF.

The V call is TRBV6-6, the J call TRBJ2-5; D is unclear. Germline V lookup: CDR1 MNHNY, CDR2 SVGAGI (reference sequence). The CDR3 contains 14 residues. The V and J ends lost 4 bases and 5 bases respectively, with 14 bases between them. Written as DNA, the CDR3 is TGTGCCAGCAGTTGGGGTGGGGTGGGGGAGACCCAGTACTTC. It codes for CASSWGGVGETQYF.